This T cell receptor beta chain stems from a study of cytomegalovirus exposure and HLA in healthy donors. About the research overall: An early release of data contained roughly 90 million unique TCRs, which came from HLA-typed donors. Regarding the study as a whole: For TCR beta chains, V- and J-gene trimming was later linked to a missense DCLRE1C variant. On later analysis, the bulk of CMV-associated TCR beta chains appeared to be HLA-restricted.

In regard to this clone: Its antigen is still unknown.

Amplification used 60 Vbeta primers and 13 Jbeta primers. Clones were read by immunoSEQ multiplex PCR, and TCRdb kept only the in-frame ones, dropping some. The top ten clones hold 0.95% to 1.5% of a sample with 100,000 to 150,000 clones, 75% to 85% of them seen once. These donors, healthy bone marrow donors, were studied. Germline CDR1 and CDR2: MNHEY and SVGAGI. The CDR3 sequence is 16 residues long. Trimming took 4 bases from V and 4 from J, leaving 19 bases between them. Source material: PBMCs. The receptor comes from a girl aged 2 to 9 in good health and CMV-seronegative. The rearrangement uses TRBV6-5 and TRBJ1-2; D perhaps matches TRBD1 (5 bases). CDR3: CASSFRSQGSIYGYTF. Here the CDR3 DNA reads TGTGCCAGCAGTTTCCGGTCCCAGGGTTCGATCTATGGCTACACCTTC.